This T cell receptor (beta chain) was identified during a study of Graves' ophthalmopathy and Graves' hyperthyroidism. This clonotype was recorded at least ten times. This CDR3 is 14 amino acids long. V was cut by 5 bases and J by 7 bases, with 17 bases left in between. Germline CDR1 reads LNHNV; CDR2 reads YYDKDF (reference sequence). CDR3 regions of TCR beta were amplified from RNA transcripts. HTBI primers served in a first-round RT-PCR, which a second-round multiplex PCR followed. TCRdb used MiXCR to reprocess the multiplex PCR reads, holding one entry per CDR3 protein. The repertoire has over a million distinct CDR3 sequences, 36% of them found once; the top ten carry 11%.

The sequence was obtained from an adult man with Graves' hyperthyroidism. The chain has TRBV15 and TRBJ2-5, with D perhaps matching TRBD1 (7 bases). Material: peripheral blood or thyroid tissue (not recorded which). The CDR3 nucleotides are TGTGCCACCAGCCATACTCAGGGGGGAATGACCCAGTACTTC. This encodes CATSHTQGGMTQYF.